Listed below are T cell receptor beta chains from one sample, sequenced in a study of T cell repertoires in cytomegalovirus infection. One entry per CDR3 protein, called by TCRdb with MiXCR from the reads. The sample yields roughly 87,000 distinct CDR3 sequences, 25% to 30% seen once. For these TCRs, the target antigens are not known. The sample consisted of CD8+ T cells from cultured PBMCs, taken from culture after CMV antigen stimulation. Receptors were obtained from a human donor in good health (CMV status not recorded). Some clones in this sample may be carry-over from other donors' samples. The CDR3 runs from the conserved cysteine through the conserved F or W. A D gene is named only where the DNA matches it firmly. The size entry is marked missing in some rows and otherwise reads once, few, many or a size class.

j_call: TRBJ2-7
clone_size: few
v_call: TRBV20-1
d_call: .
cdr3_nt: TGCAGTGCTAGAGACAGGGAAGGCTACGAGCAGTACTTC
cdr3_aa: CSARDREGYEQYF

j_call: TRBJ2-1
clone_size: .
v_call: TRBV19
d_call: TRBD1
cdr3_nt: TGTGCCAGTAGTATATTGGGACAGAACAATGAGCAGTTCTTC
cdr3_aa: CASSILGQNNEQFF

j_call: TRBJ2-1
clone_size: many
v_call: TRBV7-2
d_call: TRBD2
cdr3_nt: TGTGCCAGCAGCTTAGTGGGTAGCGGGGGCGATGAGCAGTTCTTC
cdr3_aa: CASSLVGSGGDEQFF

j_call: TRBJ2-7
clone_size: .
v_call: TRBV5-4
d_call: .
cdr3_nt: TGTGCCAGCAGCCCTTCTGTGGCCCCCGACGGGCAGTACTTC
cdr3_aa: CASSPSVAPDGQYF

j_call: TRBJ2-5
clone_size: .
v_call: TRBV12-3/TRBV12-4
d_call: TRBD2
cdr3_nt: TGTGCCAGCAGCACAGCGGGGGGGTTACAAGAGACCCAGTACTTC
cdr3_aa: CASSTAGGLQETQYF

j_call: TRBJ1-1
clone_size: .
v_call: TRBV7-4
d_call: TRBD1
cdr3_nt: TGTGCCAGCAGCCGTCCCGGGACAGAAAACACTGAAGCTTTCTTT
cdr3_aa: CASSRPGTENTEAFF

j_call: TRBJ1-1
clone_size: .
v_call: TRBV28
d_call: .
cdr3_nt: TGTGCCAGCAGTTTGCTTCAATTAACTGAAGCTTTCTTT
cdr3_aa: CASSLLQLTEAFF

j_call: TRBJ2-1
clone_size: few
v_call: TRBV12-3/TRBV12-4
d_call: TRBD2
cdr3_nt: TGTGCCAGCAGTCCATATGCGGGGGGGCCCTCGGATGAGCAGTTCTTC
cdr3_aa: CASSPYAGGPSDEQFF

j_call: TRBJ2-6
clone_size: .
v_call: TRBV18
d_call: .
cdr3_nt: TGTGCCAGCACAATACACCACTCTGGGGCCAACGTCCTGACTTTC
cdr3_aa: CASTIHHSGANVLTF

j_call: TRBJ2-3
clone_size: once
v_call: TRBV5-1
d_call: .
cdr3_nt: TGCGCCAGCAGCTTAGGGGGAAATTCAGATACGCAGTATTTT
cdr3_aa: CASSLGGNSDTQYF

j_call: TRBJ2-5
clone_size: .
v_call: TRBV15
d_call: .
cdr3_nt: TGTGCCACCAGCTATCATGCCGGCGAAACCCTGTACTTC
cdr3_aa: CATSYHAGETLYF

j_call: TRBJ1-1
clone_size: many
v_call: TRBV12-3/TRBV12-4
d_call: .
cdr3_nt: TGTGCCAGCAGTTTAGGGGGGGTACCTCCTGAAGCTTTCTTT
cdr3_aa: CASSLGGVPPEAFF

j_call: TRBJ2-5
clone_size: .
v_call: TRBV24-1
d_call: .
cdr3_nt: TGTGCCACCCTTGACCCCCGGGAGACCCAGTACTTC
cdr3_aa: CATLDPRETQYF

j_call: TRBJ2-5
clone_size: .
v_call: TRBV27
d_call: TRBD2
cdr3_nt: TGTGCCAGCGGAACCGGGACTAGCGGCCAAGAGACCCAGTACTTC
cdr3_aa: CASGTGTSGQETQYF

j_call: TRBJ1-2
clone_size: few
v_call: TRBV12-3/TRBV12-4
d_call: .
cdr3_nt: TGTGCCAGCAGTGAAAATCCGGACAGCTTTAACTATGGCTACACCTTC
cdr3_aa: CASSENPDSFNYGYTF

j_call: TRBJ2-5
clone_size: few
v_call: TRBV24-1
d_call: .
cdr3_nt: TGTGCCACCAGTGATTTTCTGGAGACCCAGTACTTC
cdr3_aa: CATSDFLETQYF

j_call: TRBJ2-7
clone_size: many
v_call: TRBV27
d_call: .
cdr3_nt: TGTGCCAGCCGGACCAGCCTCTACGAGCAGTACTTC
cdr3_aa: CASRTSLYEQYF

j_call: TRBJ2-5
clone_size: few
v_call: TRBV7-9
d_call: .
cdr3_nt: TGTGCCAGCAGCCCACCTTGGGATCGAGAGACCCAGTACTTC
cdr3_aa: CASSPPWDRETQYF

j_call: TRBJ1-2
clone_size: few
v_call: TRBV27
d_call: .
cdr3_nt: TGTGCCAGCAGAGACCCAGGGTTATCTCATGGCTACACCTTC
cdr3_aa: CASRDPGLSHGYTF

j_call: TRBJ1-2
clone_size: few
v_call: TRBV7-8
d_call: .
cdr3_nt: TGTGCCAGCAGCGAGGGACACAACTATGGCTACACCTTC
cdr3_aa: CASSEGHNYGYTF

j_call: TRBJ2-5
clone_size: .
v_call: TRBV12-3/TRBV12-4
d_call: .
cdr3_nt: TGTGCCAGCAGTTTCGGGGCAGTAGAAGAGACCCAGTACTTC
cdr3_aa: CASSFGAVEETQYF

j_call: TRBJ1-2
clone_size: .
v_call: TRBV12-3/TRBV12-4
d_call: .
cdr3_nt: TGTGCCAGCAGTTTAGGGGCCCGGGGCTACACCTTC
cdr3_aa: CASSLGARGYTF

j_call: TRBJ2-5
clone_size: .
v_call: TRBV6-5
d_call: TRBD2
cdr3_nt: TGTGCCAGCAGATCCGCAAGTGGTAGCGGGCAAGAGACCCAGTACTTC
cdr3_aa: CASRSASGSGQETQYF

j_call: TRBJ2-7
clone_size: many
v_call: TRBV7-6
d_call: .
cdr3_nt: TGTGCCAGCAGCTCAGGGGGGTTCTACGAGCAGTACTTC
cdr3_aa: CASSSGGFYEQYF

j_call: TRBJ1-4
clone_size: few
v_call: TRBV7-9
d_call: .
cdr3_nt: TGTGCCAGCAGCTCCTACAGCCAAAATGAAAAACTGTTTTTT
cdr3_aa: CASSSYSQNEKLFF

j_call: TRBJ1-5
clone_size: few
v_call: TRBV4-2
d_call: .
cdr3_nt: TGTGCCAGCAGCCCACCCGACAGCACGCCCCAGCATTTT
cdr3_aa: CASSPPDSTPQHF

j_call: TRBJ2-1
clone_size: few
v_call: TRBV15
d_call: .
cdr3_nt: TGTGCCACCAGCATGGACTCTATCAATGAGCAGTTCTTC
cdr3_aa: CATSMDSINEQFF

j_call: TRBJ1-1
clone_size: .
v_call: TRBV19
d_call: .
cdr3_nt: TGTGCCAGTAGTATACCGGTGGATGGCACTGAAGCTTTCTTT
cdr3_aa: CASSIPVDGTEAFF

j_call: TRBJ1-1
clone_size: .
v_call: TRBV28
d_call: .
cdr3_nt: TGTGCCAGCGCCGGGGACCTTGCGGGGGGAGTCACTGAAGCTTTCTTT
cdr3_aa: CASAGDLAGGVTEAFF

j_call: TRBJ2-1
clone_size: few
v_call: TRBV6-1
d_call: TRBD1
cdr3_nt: TGTGCCAGCAGTTCCGCACAGACAGGGCGATTAGCAGCCAATGAGCAGTTCTTC
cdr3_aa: CASSSAQTGRLAANEQFF

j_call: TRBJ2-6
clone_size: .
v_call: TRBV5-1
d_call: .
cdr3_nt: TGCGCCAGCAGCTTAACAACTACAGCCTCTGGGGCCAACGTCCTGACTTTC
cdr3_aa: CASSLTTTASGANVLTF

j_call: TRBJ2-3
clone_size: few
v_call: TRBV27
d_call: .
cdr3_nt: TGTGCCAGCAGTTTAATAACTAGCACAGATACGCAGTATTTT
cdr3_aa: CASSLITSTDTQYF

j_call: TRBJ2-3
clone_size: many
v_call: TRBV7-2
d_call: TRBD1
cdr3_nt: TGTGCCAGCATGCGCGACAGGGCTAGCACAGATACGCAGTATTTT
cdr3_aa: CASMRDRASTDTQYF

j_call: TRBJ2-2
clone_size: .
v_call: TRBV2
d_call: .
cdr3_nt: TGTGCCAGCAGTGAATGGGCGGGGAACACCGGGGAGCTGTTTTTT
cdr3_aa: CASSEWAGNTGELFF

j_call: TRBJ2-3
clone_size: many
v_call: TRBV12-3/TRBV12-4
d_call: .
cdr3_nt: TGTGCCAGCAGTTGGTACCCAGATACGCAGTATTTT
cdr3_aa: CASSWYPDTQYF

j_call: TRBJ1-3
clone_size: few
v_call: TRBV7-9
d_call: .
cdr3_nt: TGTGCCAGCAGCTCCGGTGGAAACACCATATATTTT
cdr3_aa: CASSSGGNTIYF

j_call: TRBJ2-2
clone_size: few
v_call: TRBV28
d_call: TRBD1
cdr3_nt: TGTGCCAGCAGAGGGGGACAGGGGACCGGGGAGCTGTTTTTT
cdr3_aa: CASRGGQGTGELFF

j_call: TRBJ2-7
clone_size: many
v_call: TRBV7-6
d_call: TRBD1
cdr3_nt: TGTGCCAGCAGCTCAGGACAGGGGCCCAACTACGAGCAGTACTTC
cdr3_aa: CASSSGQGPNYEQYF

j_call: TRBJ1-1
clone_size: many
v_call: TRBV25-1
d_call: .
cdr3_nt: TGTGCCAGCAGTGAGGCACAGGGATCAACTGAAGCTTTCTTT
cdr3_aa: CASSEAQGSTEAFF

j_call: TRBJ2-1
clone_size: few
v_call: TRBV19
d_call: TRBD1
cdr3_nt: TGTGCCACCGCCTCGCCGGGACAGGGAAAGGATGAGCAGTTCTTC
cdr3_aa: CATASPGQGKDEQFF

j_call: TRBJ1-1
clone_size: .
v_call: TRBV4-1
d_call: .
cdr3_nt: TGCGCCAGCAGTCTCGTCGGACAGGAAGCTTTCTTT
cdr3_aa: CASSLVGQEAFF

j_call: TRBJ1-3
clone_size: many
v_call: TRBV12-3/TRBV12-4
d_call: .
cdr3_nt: TGTGCCAGCAACCTCGGGGGGTCTGGAAACACCATATATTTT
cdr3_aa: CASNLGGSGNTIYF

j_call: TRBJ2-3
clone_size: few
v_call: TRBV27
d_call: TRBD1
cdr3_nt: TGTGCCAGCAGTCAAGCGCCTCCGGGACAGGGGAAAGATACGCAGTATTTT
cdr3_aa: CASSQAPPGQGKDTQYF

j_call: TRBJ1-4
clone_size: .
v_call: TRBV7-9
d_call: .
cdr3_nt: TGTGCCAGCAGCTTAGCGCAGGGTCTCAATGAAAAACTGTTTTTT
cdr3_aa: CASSLAQGLNEKLFF

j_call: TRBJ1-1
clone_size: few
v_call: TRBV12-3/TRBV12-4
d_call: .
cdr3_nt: TGTGCCAGCAGTTTTGTGGGTGAAGCTTTCTTT
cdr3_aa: CASSFVGEAFF

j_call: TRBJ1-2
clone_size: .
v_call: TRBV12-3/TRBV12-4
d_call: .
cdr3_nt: TGTGCCAGCAGTCACCTTGACGGCGACTATGGCTACACCTTC
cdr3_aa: CASSHLDGDYGYTF

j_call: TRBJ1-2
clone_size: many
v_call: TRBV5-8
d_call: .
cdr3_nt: TGTGCCAGCAGCTTGGCCCTTGGGACACTGGTCTATGGCTACACCTTC
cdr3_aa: CASSLALGTLVYGYTF

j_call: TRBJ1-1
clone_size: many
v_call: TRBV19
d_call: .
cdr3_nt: TGTGCCAGTAGTATAGGTCCGGCGGGTGCTTTCTTT
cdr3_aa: CASSIGPAGAFF

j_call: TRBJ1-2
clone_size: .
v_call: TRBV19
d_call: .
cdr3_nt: TGTGTCAGTAGTAGCGGGACATATGGCTACACCTTC
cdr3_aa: CVSSSGTYGYTF

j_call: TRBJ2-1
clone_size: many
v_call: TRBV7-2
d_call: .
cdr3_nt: TGTGCCAGCAGCTTAAACGTGAGGAATGAGCAGTTCTTC
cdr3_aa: CASSLNVRNEQFF

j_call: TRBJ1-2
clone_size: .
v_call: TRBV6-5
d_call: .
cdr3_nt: TGTGCCAGCAGTTACGGGGGGCGGGGGCAGGATGGCTACACCTTC
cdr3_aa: CASSYGGRGQDGYTF

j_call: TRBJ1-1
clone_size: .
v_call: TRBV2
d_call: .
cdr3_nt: TGTGCCAGCATTCCTGTTACAGGGTTGAACACTGAAGCTTTCTTT
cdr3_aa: CASIPVTGLNTEAFF

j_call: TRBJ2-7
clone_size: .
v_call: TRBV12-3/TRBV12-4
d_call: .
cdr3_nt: TGTGCCAGCAGTCCGACAACCCCCTACGAGCAGTACTTC
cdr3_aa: CASSPTTPYEQYF